This T cell receptor beta chain was documented in a study of T-cell reconstitution after alpha-beta-depleted transplantation in children. The table lists this clonotype with a few counts. The antigen remains undetermined. Germline assignment: CDR1 SQVTM and CDR2 ANQGSEA. The CDR3 consists of 15 residues. V gave up 4 bases and J gave up 5 bases; unmatched junction bases: 9. Study results and caveats: A year had passed since transplant, and T-cell counts and diversity by then came mostly from newly produced T cells. Alpha-beta T cells present about two months after transplant were reported to originate from several hundred expanded graft clones.

Unique molecular identifiers were used to barcode this TCRbeta library. TCRdb re-called the PCR reads through MiXCR, storing one row per CDR3 protein. The data show approximately 500,000 distinct CDR3 sequences, 25% to 30% seen once. This material consisted of PBMCs, taken before TCRalphabeta/CD19-depleted stem cell transplant. This receptor was identified in a boy under two years old with Wiskott-Aldrich syndrome, due to receive a stem cell transplant. This chain joins TRBV29-1 and TRBJ2-5; the match to TRBD2 covers 11 bases. This chain's CDR3 is CSVAVAGGPGETQYF. The CDR3 DNA reads as TGCAGCGTTGCGGTAGCGGGAGGGCCTGGGGAGACCCAGTACTTC.